Listed below are T cell receptor beta chains from one sample, sequenced in a study of blood T cell repertoires in COVID-19. The data were produced by immunoSEQ multiplex PCR, yet TCRdb's version contains in-frame clones alone and is incomplete. The sample shows 11,000 or so clones, around 80% of them seen only once. Material: peripheral blood. Every receptor here comes from a man of 80 years or more with acute or convalescent COVID-19. Each CDR3 is given with its conserved first and last residue. A D gene is named only where the DNA matches it firmly. A clone size is listed for some rows: how often the clone was seen (once, few, many), or a class if it is expanded.

j_call,v_call,d_call,clone_size,cdr3_nt,cdr3_aa
TRBJ1-1,TRBV6-5,.,.,TGTGCCAGCAGTTACCACCCCCCCGGCACTGAAGCTTTCTTT,CASSYHPPGTEAFF
TRBJ1-2,TRBV3-1/TRBV3-2,TRBD1,.,TGTGCCAGCAGCCCGTCGGACAGGGGCTCTAGGGGCTACACCTTC,CASSPSDRGSRGYTF
TRBJ2-5,TRBV7-2,TRBD2,.,TGTGCCAGCAGCTTAGGCCTAGCGGGGAGGAGGGAGACCCAGTACTTC,CASSLGLAGRRETQYF
TRBJ1-2,TRBV15,.,.,TGTGCCACCAGCAGAGGTGGCCCCTATGGCTACACCTTC,CATSRGGPYGYTF
TRBJ1-1,TRBV6-1,TRBD1,.,TGTGCCAGCAGTGACAGGGGGCTGGTGAACACTGAAGCTTTCTTT,CASSDRGLVNTEAFF
TRBJ2-1,TRBV4-2,TRBD1,once,TGTGCCAGCAGCCCGGGACAGGGACCCTACAATGAGCAGTTCTTC,CASSPGQGPYNEQFF
TRBJ2-1,TRBV7-8,.,.,TGTGCCAGCAGCTTAATTCGGGGGACGTACAATGAGCAGTTCTTC,CASSLIRGTYNEQFF
TRBJ1-1,TRBV12-3/TRBV12-4,.,.,TGTGCCAGCAGTTCGACAGTACCCGAAGCTTTCTTT,CASSSTVPEAFF
TRBJ2-2,TRBV6-5,TRBD1,.,TGTGCCAGCAGTCAGGCAGGGGGCGCGGGCGGGGAGCTGTTTTTT,CASSQAGGAGGELFF
TRBJ1-4,TRBV9,TRBD1,.,TGTGCCAGCAGCGTAGAGGGACAGGGGGTAGAAAAACTGTTTTTT,CASSVEGQGVEKLFF
TRBJ1-2,TRBV9,TRBD1,.,TGTGCCAGCAGCGTAGAAGGGGACAGTGGCTACACCTTC,CASSVEGDSGYTF
TRBJ2-2,TRBV5-1,.,.,TGCGCCAGCAGCTTGGGCCTCTGGGGGGACACCGGGGAGCTGTTTTTT,CASSLGLWGDTGELFF
TRBJ2-7,TRBV19,TRBD1,.,TGTGCCAGTAGTTTGGACAGGGGTCTTGCGTACGAGCAGTACTTC,CASSLDRGLAYEQYF
TRBJ2-1,TRBV5-8,.,few,TGTGCCAGCAGCTTTATTCGGGGGAGCTCCTACAATGAGCAGTTCTTC,CASSFIRGSSYNEQFF
TRBJ1-6,TRBV4-2,.,.,TGTGCCAGCAGCCAAGAGCCTCACAGAGATAATTCACCCCTCCACTTT,CASSQEPHRDNSPLHF
TRBJ2-7,TRBV6-5,TRBD2,.,TGTGCCAGCAGCCGCTCGACTAGCGCTCAACGCGAGCAGTACTTC,CASSRSTSAQREQYF
TRBJ1-3,TRBV9,.,.,TGTGCCAGCAGCGTAGCCCAGGCTGGAAACACCATATATTTT,CASSVAQAGNTIYF
TRBJ2-1,TRBV27,.,.,TGTGCCAGCAGTCGTGCGGGACAGCGATACAATGAGCAGTTCTTC,CASSRAGQRYNEQFF
TRBJ1-3,TRBV5-4,TRBD1,few,TGTGCCAGCAGCAAGGACAGGGCAGTGATGGACACCATATATTTT,CASSKDRAVMDTIYF
TRBJ2-7,TRBV7-9,TRBD2,.,TGTGCCGGCGGCGGTCTACTAGCGGGGGGAATTTCCTACGAGCAGTACTTC,CAGGGLLAGGISYEQYF
TRBJ1-4,TRBV6-5,.,.,TGTGCCAGCAGGGACAGTCTTGCAACTAATGAAAAACTGTTTTTT,CASRDSLATNEKLFF
TRBJ2-7,TRBV7-2,.,.,TGTGCCAGCAGCTTAGCCGGGACAACGAGCTCCTACGAGCAGTACTTC,CASSLAGTTSSYEQYF
TRBJ1-2,TRBV7-2,.,once,TGTGCCAGCAGCTTAGCCAGCTATGGCTACACCTTC,CASSLASYGYTF
TRBJ2-7,TRBV5-1,.,.,TGCGCCAGCAGCTTAGGTTCCAGCAGGGCTTACGAGCAGTACTTC,CASSLGSSRAYEQYF
TRBJ2-1,TRBV28,TRBD2,.,TGTGCCAGCAGTTTGATGTCTAGCGGGGGCTCCTACAATGAGCAGTTCTTC,CASSLMSSGGSYNEQFF
TRBJ2-5,TRBV4-2,.,.,TGTGCCAGCAGCCAACCGACAGTCTCTTGGACCCAGTACTTC,CASSQPTVSWTQYF
TRBJ2-2,TRBV12-5,.,.,TGTGCTAGTGGGACACGGAACACCGGGGAGCTGTTTTTT,CASGTRNTGELFF
TRBJ2-7,TRBV27,TRBD2,.,TGTGCCAGCAGTTTCCCGAAACTAGCGGGGGGGCCTTCCGAGCAGTACTTC,CASSFPKLAGGPSEQYF
TRBJ2-3,TRBV9,TRBD2,.,TGTGCCAGCAGCGTAGGGGGAGGGGATGGGTACGATACGCAGTATTTT,CASSVGGGDGYDTQYF
TRBJ2-3,TRBV19,TRBD1,.,TGTGCCAGTAGCCATTGGGTACAGGGGGTCACAGATACGCAGTATTTT,CASSHWVQGVTDTQYF
TRBJ2-7,TRBV5-1,TRBD2,.,TGCGCCAGCAGCGCTATAGCGGGGGGGCCCGTCGAGCAGTACTTC,CASSAIAGGPVEQYF
TRBJ1-6,TRBV5-1,.,.,TGCGCCAGCAGCTTGGGAACTGGCAGGAATTCACCCCTCCACTTT,CASSLGTGRNSPLHF
TRBJ2-1,TRBV6-6,.,once,TGTGCCAGCAGTTACTCGGGAAGTGGCGGCGGGGTTGTGTTCTTC,CASSYSGSGGGVVFF
TRBJ2-6,TRBV19,.,.,TGTGCCAGTAGTATTTTTCTTCGGGGTAGCTCTGGGGCCAACGTCCTGACTTTC,CASSIFLRGSSGANVLTF
TRBJ2-2,TRBV5-8,TRBD2,.,TGTGCCAGCACAACCCGTATTAGCGGGGGGATCACCGGGGAGCTGTTTTTT,CASTTRISGGITGELFF
TRBJ1-3,TRBV5-1,.,.,TGCGCCAGCAGCTCTGGACTGCTTTTCTCTGGAAACACCATATATTTT,CASSSGLLFSGNTIYF
TRBJ1-1,TRBV19,.,.,TGTGCCAGTACGGGCGTCCGGGGGGATGCTTTCTTT,CASTGVRGDAFF
TRBJ2-3,TRBV2,.,.,TGTGCCAGCAGTTCTTTTCTGGAGGAGGATACGCAGTATTTT,CASSSFLEEDTQYF
TRBJ2-7,TRBV4-3,.,few,TGCGCCAGCAGCCAAGTGAGATCTGGTGGTTACGAGCAGTACTTC,CASSQVRSGGYEQYF
TRBJ2-2,TRBV7-8,TRBD1,.,TGTGCCAGCAGCTTTCATCGTCCTAGGAGACAGGGTTCCGGGGAGCTGTTTTTT,CASSFHRPRRQGSGELFF
TRBJ1-6,TRBV4-2,TRBD1,.,TGTGCCAGCAGCCAGGGGACAGGGTGGAATTCACCCCTCCACTTT,CASSQGTGWNSPLHF
TRBJ2-2,TRBV18,TRBD1,.,TGTGCCAGCTCAATCGACAGGGGAGTACCCGGGGAGCTGTTTTTT,CASSIDRGVPGELFF
TRBJ2-3,TRBV19,TRBD1,.,TGTGCCAGTAGTGCTGACCGGGACAGTAACACAGATACGCAGTATTTT,CASSADRDSNTDTQYF
TRBJ1-5,TRBV15,.,.,TGTGCCACCAGCACGGGACAAATCAATCAGCCCCAGCATTTT,CATSTGQINQPQHF
TRBJ1-2,TRBV29-1,.,few,TGCAGCGTTGTAATCGGGGGTGTCTCCGACTACACCTTC,CSVVIGGVSDYTF
TRBJ2-7,TRBV7-6,.,.,TGTGCCAGCAGCTTAGACTCGTACGAAGAGCAGTACTTC,CASSLDSYEEQYF
TRBJ1-2,TRBV3-1/TRBV3-2,TRBD1,.,TGTGCCAGCAGCACCGGGACAGGGGTCTATGGCTACACCTTC,CASSTGTGVYGYTF
TRBJ1-6,TRBV25-1,.,.,TGTGCCAGCAGGGAGTCCGTAACCAATTCACCCCTCCACTTT,CASRESVTNSPLHF
TRBJ2-1,TRBV21-1,.,.,TGTGCCAGCAGCCTCCGGGACAGGACTTACAATGAGCAGTTCTTC,CASSLRDRTYNEQFF
TRBJ2-2,TRBV7-6,.,.,TGTGCCAGCAGCTTAGTGGTTGTGCAGGGCGGGGAGCTGTTTTTT,CASSLVVVQGGELFF
TRBJ2-1,TRBV29-1,TRBD2,few,TGCAGCGTTGAAGATGGAGGTGGTAGCGGGGGGGTCGATGAGCAGTTCTTC,CSVEDGGGSGGVDEQFF
TRBJ1-1,TRBV12-2,.,once,TGTGCAAGTCGCTTTAACAGGGCTGCGAACACTGAAGCTTTCTTT,CASRFNRAANTEAFF
TRBJ2-7,TRBV5-1,TRBD1,.,TGCGCCAGCAGCTTGGGACAGGGGGCGTTAGTCGAGCAGTACTTC,CASSLGQGALVEQYF
TRBJ1-5,TRBV3-1/TRBV3-2,.,few,TGTGCCAGCAGCCAAGCATTGGCAGTAAATCAGCCCCAGCATTTT,CASSQALAVNQPQHF
TRBJ1-1,TRBV15,.,.,TGTGCCACCAGCAGAGAAGTGAGTAACACTGAAGCTTTCTTT,CATSREVSNTEAFF